This T cell receptor beta chain was observed in a study of control samples from healthy donors and cancer patients. V shed 0 bases and J 4 bases; nucleotides not matched to a gene: 4. The CDR3 extends over 15 amino acids. Germline V CDR1 and CDR2: SGHDN, FVKESK. TCRdb's table, derived via immunoSEQ multiplex PCR, lists solely in-frame clones and lacks some. The table has roughly 88,000 clones, around four fifths seen once. This TCR came from a man aged 30-40 years in good health. What was sequenced was blood. This chain links TRBV14 with TRBJ1-2, with TRBD1 matching over 8 bases. The DNA for the CDR3 is TGTGCCAGCAGCCAAGATATCGGGACAGGCTATGGCTACACCTTC. Its translation: CASSQDIGTGYGYTF.